This T cell receptor beta chain was observed in a study of blood T cell repertoires in COVID-19. The V end was cut by 2 bases, the J end by 8 bases, with 12 bases between. Looked up from germline, CDR1 is MNHEY and CDR2 is SVGEGT. There are 13 residues in the CDR3. This table comes from immunoSEQ multiplex PCR, and its TCRdb copy is limited to in-frame clones, with some not included. This sample carries hundreds of thousands of clones, less than 90% of them seen once, and the ten largest clones take 2.5% to 3%. The sequencing sample was made of PBMCs or T cells enriched from blood (not recorded which). This receptor was obtained from a woman in her 30s who had recovered from COVID-19. V is TRBV6-2 or TRBV6-3 and J is TRBJ1-1; D might be TRBD1 (5 bases). The CDR3 DNA is TGTGCCAGCAGTTACCAACGGGGGATAGAAGCTTTCTTT. Protein: CASSYQRGIEAFF.